This T cell receptor (beta chain) was recovered during a study of OX40 agonist ivuxolimab in advanced cancers. CDR1 and CDR2 from the germline V gene are SGHRS and YFSETQ. The CDR3 runs to 13 residues. Trimming shortened V by 0 bases and J by 6 bases, and 10 bases separated the two germline ends. TCRdb's copy holds only in-frame clones and misses some; the assay was immunoSEQ multiplex PCR. This sample has about 16,000 clones, with about nine tenths found just once. J is TRBJ2-7 and V is TRBV5-1; D is unclear. The starting material was CD4+ or CD8+ T cells sorted from blood, obtained in a trial of the OX40 agonist ivuxolimab. The TCR comes from an adult with an advanced solid tumor such as melanoma, head and neck, liver or kidney cancer. The CDR3 DNA reads as TGCGCCAGCAGCTTGGCTAGTCCGCTCGAGCAGTACTTC. Residues: CASSLASPLEQYF.